This T cell receptor (beta chain) stems from a study of radiation and T cells in renal cell carcinoma. Of note for this clone: An end of the junction differs from the germline gene, which may be a read error.

Time point of the sample: blood 4 weeks post-SBRT, at nephrectomy. Treatment specified: 15 Gy SBRT to primary tumor, nephrectomy 4 weeks later. Nephrectomy followed 15 Gy stereotactic body radiation by 4 weeks. Sequencing used immunoSEQ multiplex PCR; TCRdb keeps in-frame clones, though not all of them. The repertoire holds 140,000 to 150,000 clones, about 86% seen once, with about 17% in the top ten. The receptor comes from a woman between 50 and 59 years old with renal cell carcinoma. The material sequenced was blood, taken from a patient whose treatment included radiotherapy and nephrectomy.

The CDR3 nucleotides read TGTGCCAGCAGCTCGTCGGGAGGCTACGAGCAGTGCTTC. It is translated as CASSSSGGYEQCF. This chain uses TRBV5-5 with TRBJ2-7, with 7 nucleotides matching TRBD2. This CDR3 has 13 amino acids. The germline gives CDR1 SGHKS, CDR2 YYEKEE (reference sequence).